Below, 13 T cell receptor beta chains from the same sample are listed, as sequenced in a study of regulatory T cells in long-lasting Graves disease. Specified time point: persistent/refractory GD, antithyroid drugs over 5 years with positive TRAb. PBMCs were the source of the RNA used for TCR sequencing. Investigators prepared the TCR beta libraries by applying iRepertoire HTBI primers and Arm-PCR of CDR3 regions. TCRdb used MiXCR to reprocess the multiplex PCR reads, holding one entry per CDR3 protein. The data show about 470,000 distinct CDR3 sequences, 20% seen once. Sequencing used peripheral blood mononuclear cells (PBMCs), obtained when the disease was refractory, from a patient treated with antithyroid drugs. These receptors all stem from a female donor with Graves disease.

This clonotype was observed at least ten times. At one of its ends the junction is not consistent with the germline gene, which may arise from a read error. The chain uses TRBV2 and TRBJ2-2; no firm D call. The CDR3 is 14 amino acids. Germline CDR1 is SNHLY and CDR2 is FYNNEI. CDR3 amino acids: CARSAPQGSGELFF. Written as DNA, the CDR3 is TGTGCCAGGAGTGCCCCTCAAGGTTCCGGGGAGCTGTTTTTT.

The V call is TRBV27, the J call TRBJ2-2, with 10 bases aligning to TRBD2. Germline V gene lookup returns CDR1 MNHEY and CDR2 SMNVEV (reference sequence). The CDR3 is 17 amino acids. V lost 4 bases and J lost 6; bases outside the gene matches: 11. The CDR3 reads CASSSRRTSGRSGELFF. CDR3 coding DNA: TGTGCCAGCAGTTCCCGTAGGACTAGCGGCCGGTCCGGGGAGCTGTTTTTT.

This clonotype was seen at least ten times. The CDR3 DNA is TGTGCCAGCAGTCCCGGACTAGCGGGAGGGTACGAGCAGTACTTC. This codes for CASSPGLAGGYEQYF. V gene TRBV11-2 combines with J gene TRBJ2-7, with 15 bases matching TRBD2. The germline V gene has CDR1 SGHAT and CDR2 FQNNGV. With V trimmed by 6 bases and J by 4 bases, 4 bases remained unmatched. This CDR3 has 15 residues.

The chain carries TRBV19 and TRBJ1-5; D is possibly TRBD1 (5 bases). Germline CDR1 LNHDA, CDR2 SQIVND (reference sequence). The CDR3 is made up of 14 amino acids. V lost 9 bases and J 3 bases, leaving 15 bases between the germline ends. CDR3 in DNA: TGTGCCAGCACCACCCGGGACGACAATCAGCCCCAGCATTTT. The encoded protein is CASTTRDDNQPQHF.

This clonotype has at least ten counts. This rearrangement joins TRBV3-1 to TRBJ1-2, with TRBD1 matching 8 bases. The ends lost 6 bases at V and 2 bases at J; junction bases unmatched: 5. This CDR3 comprises 14 residues. Germline lookup yields CDR1 LGHDT and CDR2 YNNKEL (reference sequence). CDR3: CASSRGQVNYGYTF. The CDR3, as DNA: TGTGCCAGCAGTCGGGGACAGGTCAACTATGGCTACACCTTC.

The chain combines TRBV27 with TRBJ2-7, with TRBD2 matching 10 bases. This CDR3 spans 17 amino acids. CDR1 MNHEY and CDR2 SMNVEV come from the germline V gene (reference sequence). V shed 4 bases, J shed 0 bases, and the junction held 9 bases outside the gene matches. The CDR3 protein is CASSSLPGLAHSYEQYF. The CDR3 DNA reads as TGTGCCAGCAGTTCCTTACCGGGACTAGCGCACTCCTACGAGCAGTACTTC.

The chain carries TRBV29-1 and TRBJ2-7; 7 nucleotides agree with TRBD2. This CDR3 contains 16 residues. With V trimmed by 0 bases and J by 4 bases, 12 bases remained unmatched. Per the germline V gene, CDR1 is SQVTM and CDR2 is ANQGSEA. The CDR3 nucleotides are TGCAGCGTTGAAGATGTGGCTGGTCGGGAGGCTTACGAGCAGTACTTC. Protein product: CSVEDVAGREAYEQYF.

This clonotype was picked up a small number of times. The rearrangement uses TRBV5-1 and TRBJ1-1, with TRBD1 as a possible D gene (6 bases). The V end was cut by 2 bases, the J end by 5 bases, with 13 bases between. In germline, CDR1 is SGHRS, CDR2 YFSETQ. CDR3 length: 14 residues. The CDR3 DNA reads as TGCGCCAGCAGCTTTACAGGGAGGTCGACTGAAGCTTTCTTT. This gives the protein CASSFTGRSTEAFF.

This clonotype was observed at least ten times. This chain joins TRBV6-1 and TRBJ2-7; no definite D call. This CDR3 is built from 15 residues. V shed 6 bases and J shed 6 bases, with 21 bases lying between them. Per germline, CDR1 MNHNS and CDR2 SASEGT. CDR3 bases: TGTGCCAGCAGCAGGCCCTTATTCGGGCGTGGCGAGCAGTACTTC. Protein sequence: CASSRPLFGRGEQYF.

This clonotype was counted at least ten times. V and J are TRBV28 and TRBJ2-7; D ambiguous. Germline assignment: CDR1 MDHEN and CDR2 SYDVKM. The CDR3 runs 13 residues. Trimming cost V 7 bases and J 3 bases, with 13 bases left between them. The CDR3 DNA follows: TGTGCCAGCACCCACCGCCTCAGCTACGAGCAGTACTTC. Protein: CASTHRLSYEQYF.

The chain couples TRBV7-6 to TRBJ1-5, with 10 nucleotides matching TRBD1. The CDR3 loop spans 14 amino acids. V lost 5 bases, J lost 6 bases, and 4 bases stayed unmatched. Germline CDR1 SGHVS, CDR2 FNYEAQ. The CDR3 nucleotides read TGTGCCAGCAGCCGGGACAGGGGAGCTCAGCCCCAGCATTTT. Translating gives CASSRDRGAQPQHF. The variable domain in full, with the rest retrieved from reference TRBV7-6 and TRBJ1-5, is GAGVSQSPRYKVTKRGQDVALRCDPISGHVSLYWYRQALGQGPEFLTYFNYEAQQDKSGLPNDRFSAERPEGSISTLTIQRTEQRDSAMYRCASSRDRGAQPQHFGDGTRLSIL.

This clonotype has at least ten counts. The rearrangement uses TRBV10-2 and TRBJ1-2; D is ambiguous. Trimming removed 8 bases from V and 6 bases from J, with 19 bases in between. The CDR3 length is 14 residues. Germline V gives CDR1 WSHSY, CDR2 SAAADI. CDR3 loop: CASLSGRQEDGYTF. Written as DNA, the CDR3 is TGCGCCAGCCTCTCCGGCCGACAAGAGGATGGCTACACCTTC.

This rearrangement joins TRBV5-1 to TRBJ1-1; D is unresolved. Germline V gene lookup returns CDR1 SGHRS and CDR2 YFSETQ. The CDR3 is 18 amino acids. V shed 0 bases and J shed 1 base, with 19 bases lying between them. CDR3 loop: CASSLGLAQVGENTEAFF. CDR3 sequence (DNA): TGCGCCAGCAGCTTGGGATTAGCTCAGGTTGGGGAGAACACTGAAGCTTTCTTT.